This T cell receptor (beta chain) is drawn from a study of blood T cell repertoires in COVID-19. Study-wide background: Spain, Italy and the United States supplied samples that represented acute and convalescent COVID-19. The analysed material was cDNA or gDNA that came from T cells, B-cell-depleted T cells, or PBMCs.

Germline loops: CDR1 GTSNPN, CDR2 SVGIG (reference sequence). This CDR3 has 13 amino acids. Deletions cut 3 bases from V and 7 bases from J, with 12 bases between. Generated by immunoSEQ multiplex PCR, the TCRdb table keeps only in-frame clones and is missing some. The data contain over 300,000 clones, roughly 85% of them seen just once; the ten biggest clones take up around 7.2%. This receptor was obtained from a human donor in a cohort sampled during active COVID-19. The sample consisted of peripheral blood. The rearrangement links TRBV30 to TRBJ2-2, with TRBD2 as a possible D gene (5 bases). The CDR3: CAWSPDFSGELFF. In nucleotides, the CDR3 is TGTGCCTGGAGCCCGGACTTCAGCGGGGAGCTGTTTTTT.